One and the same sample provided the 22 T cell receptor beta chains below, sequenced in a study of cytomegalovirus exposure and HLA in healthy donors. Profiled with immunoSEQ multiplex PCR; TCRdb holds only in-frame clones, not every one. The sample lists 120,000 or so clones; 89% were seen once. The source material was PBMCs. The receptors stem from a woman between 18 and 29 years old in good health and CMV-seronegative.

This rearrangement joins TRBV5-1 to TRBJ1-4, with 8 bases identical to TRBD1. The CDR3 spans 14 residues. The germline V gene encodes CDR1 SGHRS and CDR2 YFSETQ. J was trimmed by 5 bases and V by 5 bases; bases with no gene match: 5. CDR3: CASRLRDRNEKLFF. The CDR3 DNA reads TGCGCCAGCAGATTACGGGACAGGAATGAAAAACTGTTTTTT.

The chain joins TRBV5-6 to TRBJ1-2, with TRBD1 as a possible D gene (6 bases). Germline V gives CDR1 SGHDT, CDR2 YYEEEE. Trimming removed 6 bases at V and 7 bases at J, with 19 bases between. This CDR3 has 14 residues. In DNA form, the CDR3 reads TGTGCCAGCATCCGAGGGGGTCCGGTTGTTGGCTACACCTTC. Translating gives CASIRGGPVVGYTF. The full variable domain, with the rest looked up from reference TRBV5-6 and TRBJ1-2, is DAGVTQSPTHLIKTRGQQVTLRCSPKSGHDTVSWYQQALGQGPQFIFQYYEEEERQRGNFPDRFSGHQFPNYSSELNVNALLLGDSALYLCASIRGGPVVGYTFGSGTRLTVV.

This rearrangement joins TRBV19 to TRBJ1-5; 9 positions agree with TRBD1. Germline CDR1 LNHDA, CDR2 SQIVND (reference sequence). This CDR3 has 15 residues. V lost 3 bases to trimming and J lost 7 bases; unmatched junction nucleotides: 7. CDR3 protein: CASSMTDRGHQPQHF. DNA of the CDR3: TGTGCCAGTAGTATGACGGACAGGGGCCACCAGCCCCAGCATTTT.

CDR3 amino acids: CSASKGEKAFF. The CDR3 DNA reads TGCAGTGCCTCAAAGGGGGAAAAAGCTTTCTTT. V and J are TRBV20-1 and TRBJ1-1; D may be TRBD1 (6 bases). Germline CDR1 DFQATT, CDR2 SNEGSKA (reference sequence). The length of the CDR3 is 11 residues. Trimming took off 6 bases at V and 9 bases at J, with 14 bases between the two ends.

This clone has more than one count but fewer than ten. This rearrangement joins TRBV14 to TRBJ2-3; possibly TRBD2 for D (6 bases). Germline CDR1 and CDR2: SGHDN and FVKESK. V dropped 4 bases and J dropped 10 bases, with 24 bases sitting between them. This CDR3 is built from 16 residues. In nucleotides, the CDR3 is TGTGCCAGCAGCCTTAAGGGGAGGCGTGGTGCGGGCTCGCAGTATTTT. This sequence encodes CASSLKGRRGAGSQYF.

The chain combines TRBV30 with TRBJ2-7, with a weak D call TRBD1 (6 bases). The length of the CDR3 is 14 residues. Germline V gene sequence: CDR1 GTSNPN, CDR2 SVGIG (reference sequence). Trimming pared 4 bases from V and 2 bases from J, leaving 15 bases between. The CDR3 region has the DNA TGTGCCTGGAATTTCACAGGGTTTGCCTACGAGCAGTACGTC. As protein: CAWNFTGFAYEQYV.

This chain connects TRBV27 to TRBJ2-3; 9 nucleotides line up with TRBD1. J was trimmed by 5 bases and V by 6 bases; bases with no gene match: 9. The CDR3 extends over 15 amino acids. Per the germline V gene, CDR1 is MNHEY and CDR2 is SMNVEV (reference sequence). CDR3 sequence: CASRSSGTGKDTQYF. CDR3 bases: TGTGCCAGCAGGAGCAGCGGGACAGGGAAAGATACGCAGTATTTT.

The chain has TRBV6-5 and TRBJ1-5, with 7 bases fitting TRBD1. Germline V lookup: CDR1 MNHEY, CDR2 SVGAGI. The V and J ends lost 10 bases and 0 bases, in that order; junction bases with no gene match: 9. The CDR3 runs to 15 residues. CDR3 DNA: TGTGCCACCACCACCGGACAGGCTAGCAATCAGCCCCAGCATTTT. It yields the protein CATTTGQASNQPQHF.

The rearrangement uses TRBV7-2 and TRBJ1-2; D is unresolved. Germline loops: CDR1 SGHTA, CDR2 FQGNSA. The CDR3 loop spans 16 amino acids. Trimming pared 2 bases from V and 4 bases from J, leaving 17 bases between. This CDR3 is CASSLSPRGSSYGYTF. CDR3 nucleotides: TGTGCCAGCAGCTTATCCCCCCGCGGATCCTCCTATGGCTACACCTTC.

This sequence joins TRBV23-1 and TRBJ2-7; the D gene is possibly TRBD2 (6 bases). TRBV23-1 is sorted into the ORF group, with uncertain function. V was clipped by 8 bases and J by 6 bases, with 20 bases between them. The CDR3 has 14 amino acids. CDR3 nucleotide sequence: TGCGCCAGCGCGACGTCCGGGGGTATCGGCGAGCAGTACGTC. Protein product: CASATSGGIGEQYV.

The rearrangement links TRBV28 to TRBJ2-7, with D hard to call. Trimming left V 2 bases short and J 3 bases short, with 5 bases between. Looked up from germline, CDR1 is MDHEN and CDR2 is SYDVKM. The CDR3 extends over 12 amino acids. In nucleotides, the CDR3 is TGTGCCAGCAGTTTAAGGAGCTACGAGCAGTACGTC. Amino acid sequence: CASSLRSYEQYV.

The CDR3 coding sequence is TGCGCCAGCAGCTTCACAACTACAACTAATGAAAAACTGTTTTTT. Its translation is CASSFTTTTNEKLFF. V usage is TRBV5-1 and J usage is TRBJ1-4; no clear D. With 2 bases removed from V and 0 bases from J, the gap between germline ends came to 8 bases. The CDR3 length is 15 residues. Germline values: CDR1 SGHRS, CDR2 YFSETQ.

The chain's CDR3 is CASSFRTGYNSPLHF. In DNA, the CDR3 is TGTGCCAGCAGCTTCAGGACAGGTTATAATTCACCCCTCCACTTT. The genes are TRBV11-3 and TRBJ1-6; TRBD1 aligns across 7 bases. V gave up 3 bases and J gave up 4 bases; unmatched junction bases: 3. This CDR3 spans 15 amino acids. Germline V lookup: CDR1 SGHNT, CDR2 YENEEA. Combining the CDR3 with reference TRBV11-3 and TRBJ1-6 gives the whole variable domain EAGVVQSPRYKIIEKKQPVAFWCNPISGHNTLYWYLQNLGQGPELLIRYENEEAVDDSQLPKDRFSAERLKGVDSTLKIQPAELGDSAVYLCASSFRTGYNSPLHFGNGTRLTVT.

CDR3 sequence reads: CASIGSGGRETQYF. The CDR3 coding sequence is TGTGCCAGCATTGGTAGCGGGGGCCGAGAGACCCAGTACTTC. The chain combines TRBV27 with TRBJ2-5; 9 nucleotides align to TRBD2. The trim removed 7 bases at V and 4 bases at J, leaving 7 bases unmatched. Germline CDR1 reads MNHEY; CDR2 reads SMNVEV (reference sequence). This CDR3 contains 14 residues.

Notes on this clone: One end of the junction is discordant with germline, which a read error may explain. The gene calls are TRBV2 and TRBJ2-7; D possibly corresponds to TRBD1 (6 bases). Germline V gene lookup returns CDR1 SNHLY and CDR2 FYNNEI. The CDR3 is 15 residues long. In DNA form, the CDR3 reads TGTGCCAGCAGTGAGTTTCAGGGGATCTCCCACGAGCAGTACTTC. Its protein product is CASSEFQGISHEQYF.

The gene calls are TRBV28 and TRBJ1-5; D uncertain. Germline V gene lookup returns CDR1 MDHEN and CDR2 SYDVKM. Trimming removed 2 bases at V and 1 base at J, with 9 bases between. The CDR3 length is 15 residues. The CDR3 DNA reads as TGTGCCAGCAGTTTAGCAGGCTCCAGCAATCAGCCCCAGCATTTT. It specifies CASSLAGSSNQPQHF.

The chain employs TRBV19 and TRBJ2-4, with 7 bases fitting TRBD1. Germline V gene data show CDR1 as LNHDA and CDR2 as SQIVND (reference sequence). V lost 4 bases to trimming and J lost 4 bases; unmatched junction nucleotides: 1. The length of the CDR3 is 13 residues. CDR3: CASSRQGKNIQYF. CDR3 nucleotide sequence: TGTGCCAGTAGTAGACAGGGTAAAAACATTCAGTACTTC.

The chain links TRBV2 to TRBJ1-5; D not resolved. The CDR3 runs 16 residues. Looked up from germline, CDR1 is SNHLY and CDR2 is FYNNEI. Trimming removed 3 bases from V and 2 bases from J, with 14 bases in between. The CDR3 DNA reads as TGTGCCAGCAGTGATTCGGCGGATTATGGCAATCAGCCCCAGCATTTT. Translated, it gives CASSDSADYGNQPQHF.

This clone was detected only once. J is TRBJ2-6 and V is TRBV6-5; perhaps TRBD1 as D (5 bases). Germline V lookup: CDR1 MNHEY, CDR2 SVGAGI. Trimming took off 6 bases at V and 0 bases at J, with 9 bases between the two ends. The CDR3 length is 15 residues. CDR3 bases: TGTGCCAGCAGAACAGGAAGCTCTGGGGCCAACGTCCTGACTTTC. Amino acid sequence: CASRTGSSGANVLTF.

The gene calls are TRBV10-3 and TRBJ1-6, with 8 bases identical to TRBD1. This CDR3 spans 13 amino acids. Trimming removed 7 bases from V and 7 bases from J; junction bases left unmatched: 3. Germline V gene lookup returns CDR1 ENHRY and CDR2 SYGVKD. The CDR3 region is CAIKGTGNSPLHF. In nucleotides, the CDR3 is TGTGCCATCAAGGGGACAGGAAATTCACCCCTCCACTTT.

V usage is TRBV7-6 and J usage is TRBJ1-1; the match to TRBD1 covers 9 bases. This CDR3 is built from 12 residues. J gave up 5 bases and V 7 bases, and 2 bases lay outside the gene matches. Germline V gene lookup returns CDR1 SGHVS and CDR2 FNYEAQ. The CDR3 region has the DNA TGTGCCAGCACCGGGACAGGGACTGAAGCTTTCTTT. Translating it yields CASTGTGTEAFF.

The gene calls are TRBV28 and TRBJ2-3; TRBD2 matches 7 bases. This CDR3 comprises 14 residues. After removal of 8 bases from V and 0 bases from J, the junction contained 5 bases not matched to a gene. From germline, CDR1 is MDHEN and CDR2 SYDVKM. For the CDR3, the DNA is TGTGCCAGCGGGGAGGGGAGAAGCACAGATACGCAGTATTTT. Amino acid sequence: CASGEGRSTDTQYF.